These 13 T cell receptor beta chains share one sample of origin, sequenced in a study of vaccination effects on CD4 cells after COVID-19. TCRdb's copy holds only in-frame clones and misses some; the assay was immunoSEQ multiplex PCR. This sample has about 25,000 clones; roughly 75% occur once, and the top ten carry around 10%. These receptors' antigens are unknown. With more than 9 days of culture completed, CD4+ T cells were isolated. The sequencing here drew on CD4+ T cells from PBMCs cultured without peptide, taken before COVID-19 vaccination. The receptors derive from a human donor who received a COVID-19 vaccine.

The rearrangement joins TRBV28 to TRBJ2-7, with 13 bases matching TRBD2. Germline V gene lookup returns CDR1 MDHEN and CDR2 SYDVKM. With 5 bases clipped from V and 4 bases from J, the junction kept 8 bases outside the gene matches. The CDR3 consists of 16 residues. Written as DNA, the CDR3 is TGTGCCAGCAGTCCTCCGGGACTAGCGGGAAGATACGAGCAGTACTTC. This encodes CASSPPGLAGRYEQYF.

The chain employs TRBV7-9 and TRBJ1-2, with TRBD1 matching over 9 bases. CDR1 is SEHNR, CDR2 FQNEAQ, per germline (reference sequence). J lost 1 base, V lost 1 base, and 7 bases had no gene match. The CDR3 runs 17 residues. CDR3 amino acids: CASSLVSGQGFNYGYTF. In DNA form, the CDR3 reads TGTGCCAGCAGCTTAGTTTCCGGACAGGGGTTTAACTATGGCTACACCTTC.

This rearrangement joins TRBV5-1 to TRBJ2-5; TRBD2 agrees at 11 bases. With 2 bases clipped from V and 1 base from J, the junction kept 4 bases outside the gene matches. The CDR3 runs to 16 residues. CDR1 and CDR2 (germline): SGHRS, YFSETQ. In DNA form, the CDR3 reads TGCGCCAGCAGCTTAGTAGCGGGAGGGCCCCAAGAGACCCAGTACTTC. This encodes CASSLVAGGPQETQYF.

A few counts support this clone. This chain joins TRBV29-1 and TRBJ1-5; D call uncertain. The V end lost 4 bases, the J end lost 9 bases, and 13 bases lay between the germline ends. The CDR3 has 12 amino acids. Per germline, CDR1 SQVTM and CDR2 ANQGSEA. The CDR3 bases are TGCAGCGTTGGTACACCGTTAGGGCCCCAGCATTTT. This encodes CSVGTPLGPQHF.

CDR3 coding DNA: TGTGCCAGCAGCCCGACTAGCGGGGGGTTCCGGGATACGCAGTATTTT. It codes for CASSPTSGGFRDTQYF. V usage is TRBV7-2 and J usage is TRBJ2-3; 13 bases match TRBD2. The CDR3 contains 16 residues. V lost 5 bases, J lost 6 bases, and 8 bases stayed unmatched. Germline CDR1 is SGHTA and CDR2 is FQGNSA. The variable domain in full, with the rest retrieved from reference TRBV7-2 and TRBJ2-3, is GAGVSQSPSNKVTEKGKDVELRCDPISGHTALYWYRQSLGQGLEFLIYFQGNSAPDKSGLPSDRFSAERTGGSVSTLTIQRTQQEDSAVYLCASSPTSGGFRDTQYFGPGTRLTVL.

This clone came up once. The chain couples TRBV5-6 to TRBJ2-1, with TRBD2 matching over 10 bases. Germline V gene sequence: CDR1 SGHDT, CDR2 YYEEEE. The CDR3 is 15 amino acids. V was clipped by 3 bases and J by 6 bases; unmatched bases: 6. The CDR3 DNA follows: TGTGCCAGCAGCTCCCTAGCGGGAGTAGGCAATGAGCAGTTCTTC. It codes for CASSSLAGVGNEQFF.

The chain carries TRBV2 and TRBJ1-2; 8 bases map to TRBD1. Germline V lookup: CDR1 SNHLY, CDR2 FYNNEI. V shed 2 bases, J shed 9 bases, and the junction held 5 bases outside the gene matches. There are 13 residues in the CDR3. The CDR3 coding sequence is TGTGCCAGCAGTGAATCCAGGGGGCGCAGCTACACCTTC. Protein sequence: CASSESRGRSYTF.

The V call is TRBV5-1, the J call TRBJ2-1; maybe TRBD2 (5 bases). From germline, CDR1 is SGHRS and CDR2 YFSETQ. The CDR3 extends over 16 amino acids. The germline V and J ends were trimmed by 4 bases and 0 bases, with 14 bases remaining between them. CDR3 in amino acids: CASSTTSKSSYNEQFF. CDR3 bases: TGCGCCAGCAGCACAACTAGTAAAAGCTCCTACAATGAGCAGTTCTTC.

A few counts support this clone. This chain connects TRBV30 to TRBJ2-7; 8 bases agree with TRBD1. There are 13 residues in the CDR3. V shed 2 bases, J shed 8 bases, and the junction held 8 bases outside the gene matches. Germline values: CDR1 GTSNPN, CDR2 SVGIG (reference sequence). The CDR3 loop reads CAWSLTGEVKQYF. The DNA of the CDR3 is TGTGCCTGGAGTTTGACAGGGGAAGTAAAGCAGTACTTC.

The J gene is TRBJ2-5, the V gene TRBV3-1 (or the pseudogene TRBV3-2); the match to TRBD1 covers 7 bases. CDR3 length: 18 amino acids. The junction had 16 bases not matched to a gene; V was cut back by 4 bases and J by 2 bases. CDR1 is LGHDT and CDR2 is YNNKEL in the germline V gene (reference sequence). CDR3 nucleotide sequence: TGTGCCAGCAGCCGTATGGGACAGAGCTACTCCTTACAAGAGACCCAGTACTTC. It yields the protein CASSRMGQSYSLQETQYF.

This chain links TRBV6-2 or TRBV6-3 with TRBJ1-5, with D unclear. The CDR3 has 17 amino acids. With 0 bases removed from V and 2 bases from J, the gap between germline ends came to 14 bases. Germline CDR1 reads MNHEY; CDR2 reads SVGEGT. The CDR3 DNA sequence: TGTGCCAGCAGTTACTCGAGTACAGCCATGGGCAATCAGCCCCAGCATTTT. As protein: CASSYSSTAMGNQPQHF.

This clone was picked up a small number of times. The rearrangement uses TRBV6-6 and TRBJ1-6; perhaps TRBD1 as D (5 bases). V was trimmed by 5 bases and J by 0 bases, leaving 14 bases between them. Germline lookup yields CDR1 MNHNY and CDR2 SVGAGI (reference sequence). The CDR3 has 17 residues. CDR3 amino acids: CASSPGTASSYNSPLHF. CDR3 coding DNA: TGTGCCAGCAGTCCCGGGACGGCAAGCTCCTATAATTCACCCCTCCACTTT.

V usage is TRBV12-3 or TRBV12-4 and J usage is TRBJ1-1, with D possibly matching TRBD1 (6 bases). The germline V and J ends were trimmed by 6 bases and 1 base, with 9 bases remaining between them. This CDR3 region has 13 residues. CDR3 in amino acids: CASSPGQNTEAFF. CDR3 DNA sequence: TGTGCCAGCAGCCCGGGACAGAACACTGAAGCTTTCTTT.